This T cell receptor beta chain is drawn from a study of T cells in pancreatic ductal adenocarcinoma. Study-wide results and limits: The resected cohort was biased toward the minority with early-stage disease. Mean clonality was around 0.11 in tumors and 0.06 to 0.085 in blood, not significantly different. Compared with tumor, blood showed more total productive templates and 7 to 9.5-fold more clonotypes.

The V gene lost 5 bases and the J gene lost 7 bases, with 15 bases spanning the gap. The CDR3 contains 13 residues. Germline loops: CDR1 LNHNV, CDR2 YYDKDF (reference sequence). This clone showed up just once. Its antigen is currently unknown. No neoadjuvant therapy was given to the selected pancreatic ductal adenocarcinoma patients before their surgery. Sequencing used immunoSEQ multiplex PCR; TCRdb keeps in-frame clones, though not all of them. The sample holds 15,000 to 20,000 clones, approximately 91% seen once. The specimen was PBMCs. The J gene is TRBJ2-7, the V gene TRBV15; D might be TRBD1 (6 bases). This clonotype was sampled from a human donor with pancreatic ductal adenocarcinoma. CDR3 loop: CATSGGLIWEQYF. In nucleotides, the CDR3 is TGTGCCACCAGCGGGGGCCTTATCTGGGAGCAGTACTTC.